This TCR beta chain was recorded in a study of blood T cells in healthy people across ages. A sample-barcoded 5' primer and a J-beta primer mix were used in a second PCR of roughly 6 to 11 cycles. Via MiXCR, TCRdb re-called the 5' RACE reads, giving one row per CDR3 protein. The sample includes over 600,000 distinct CDR3 sequences, around three fifths of them seen just once. V was clipped by 3 bases and J by 8 bases; unmatched bases: 7. CDR1 is SGHTA, CDR2 FQGTGA, per germline. This CDR3 is 15 amino acids long. Sequenced input: blood. This TCR derives from a man aged 35 to 55 in good health. The gene calls are TRBV7-3 and TRBJ1-6, with 7 bases lining up with TRBD1. CDR3 bases: TGTGCCAGCAGCTTTGACAGGGCTGGGGATTCACCCCTCCACTTT. This sequence encodes CASSFDRAGDSPLHF.